Described below is a single T cell receptor beta chain sequence and its context. The J segment lost 4 bases and the V segment lost 5 bases, leaving 5 bases of the junction unmatched. Germline V gene lookup returns CDR1 MGHDK and CDR2 SYGVNS. The CDR3 is 14 residues long. RNA amounts of 0.5 to 1 ug underwent reverse transcription with random hexamers. Using its own MiXCR run on the immunoSEQ multiplex PCR reads, TCRdb lists one record per CDR3 protein. The sample yields some 200,000 distinct CDR3 sequences, more than 90% seen once. The record originates from a study of CD8 T cells in Susac syndrome. Sequences were obtained from CD4+ T cells from PBMCs. The TCR was taken from a human donor with multiple sclerosis. The gene calls are TRBV25-1 and TRBJ2-3; TRBD1 matches at 8 bases. CDR3 nucleotide sequence: TGTGCCAGCAGTCGCCAGGGGGCCGCAGATACGCAGTATTTT. Translation: CASSRQGAADTQYF.